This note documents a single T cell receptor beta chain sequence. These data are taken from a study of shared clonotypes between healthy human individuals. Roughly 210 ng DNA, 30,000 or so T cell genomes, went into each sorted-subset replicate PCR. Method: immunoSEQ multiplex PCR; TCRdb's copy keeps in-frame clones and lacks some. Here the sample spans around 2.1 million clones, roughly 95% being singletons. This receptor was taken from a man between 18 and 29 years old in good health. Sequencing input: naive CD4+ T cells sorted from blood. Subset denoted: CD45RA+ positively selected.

The CDR3 DNA is TGTGCCAGCAGCGAATCAACTAGCGGGGTGTACCAAGAGACCCAGTACTTC. Amino acid sequence: CASSESTSGVYQETQYF. The rearrangement links TRBV9 to TRBJ2-5; 10 bases map to TRBD2. CDR1 is SGDLS, CDR2 YYNGEE, per germline. The trim removed 3 bases at V and 0 bases at J, leaving 8 bases unmatched. The CDR3 consists of 17 residues.